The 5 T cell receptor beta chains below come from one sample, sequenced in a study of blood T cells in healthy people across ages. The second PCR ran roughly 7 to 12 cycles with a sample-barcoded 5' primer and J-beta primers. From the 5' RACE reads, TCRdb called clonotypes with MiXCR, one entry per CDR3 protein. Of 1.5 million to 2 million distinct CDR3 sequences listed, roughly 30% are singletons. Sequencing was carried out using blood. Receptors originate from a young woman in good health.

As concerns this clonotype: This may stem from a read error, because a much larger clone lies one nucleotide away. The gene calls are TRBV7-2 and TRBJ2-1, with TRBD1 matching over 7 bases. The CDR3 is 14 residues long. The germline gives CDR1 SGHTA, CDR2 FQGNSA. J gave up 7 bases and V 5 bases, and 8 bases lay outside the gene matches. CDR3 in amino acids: CASSTYRGENEQFF. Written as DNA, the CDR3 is TGTGCCAGCAGCACCTACAGGGGTGAGAATGAGCAGTTCTTC.

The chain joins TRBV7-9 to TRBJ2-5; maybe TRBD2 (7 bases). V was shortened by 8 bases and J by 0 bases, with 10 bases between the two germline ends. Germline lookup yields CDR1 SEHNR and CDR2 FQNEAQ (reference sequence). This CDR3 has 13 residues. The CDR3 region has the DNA TGTGCCAGCGGGGGGGCGAACCAAGAGACCCAGTACTTC. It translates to CASGGANQETQYF.

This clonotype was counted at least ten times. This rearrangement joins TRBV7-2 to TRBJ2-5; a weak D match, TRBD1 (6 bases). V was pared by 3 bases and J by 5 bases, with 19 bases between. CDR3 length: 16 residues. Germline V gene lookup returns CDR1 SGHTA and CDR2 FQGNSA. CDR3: CASSFWGHGQGETQYF. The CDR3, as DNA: TGTGCCAGCAGCTTTTGGGGCCATGGGCAGGGGGAGACCCAGTACTTC.

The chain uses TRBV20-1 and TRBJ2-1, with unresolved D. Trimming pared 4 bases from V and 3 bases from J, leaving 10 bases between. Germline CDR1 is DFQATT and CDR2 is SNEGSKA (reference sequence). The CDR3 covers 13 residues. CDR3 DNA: TGCAGTGCTAACCAGATTATCTACAATGAGCAGTTCTTC. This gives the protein CSANQIIYNEQFF.

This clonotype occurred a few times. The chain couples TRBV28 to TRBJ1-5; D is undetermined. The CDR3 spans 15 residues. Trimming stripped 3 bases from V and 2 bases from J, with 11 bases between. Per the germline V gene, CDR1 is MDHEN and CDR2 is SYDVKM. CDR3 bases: TGTGCCAGCAGTTTCCCGGCCGGACGCAATCAGCCCCAGCATTTT. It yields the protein CASSFPAGRNQPQHF.